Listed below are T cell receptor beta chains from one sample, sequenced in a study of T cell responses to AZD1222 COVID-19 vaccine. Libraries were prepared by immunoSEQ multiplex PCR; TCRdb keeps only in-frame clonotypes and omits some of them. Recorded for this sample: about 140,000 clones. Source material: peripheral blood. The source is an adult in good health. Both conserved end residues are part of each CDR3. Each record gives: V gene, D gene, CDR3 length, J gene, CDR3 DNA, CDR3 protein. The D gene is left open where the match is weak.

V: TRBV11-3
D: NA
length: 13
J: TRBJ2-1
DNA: TGTGCCAGCAGCAGAACGGGGGTCAATGAGCAGTTCTTC
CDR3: CASSRTGVNEQFF

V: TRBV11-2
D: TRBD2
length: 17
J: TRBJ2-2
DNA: TGTGCCAGCAGCTTCCCAACTAGCGGGGTCCGGGGCGGGGAGCTGTTTTTT
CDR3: CASSFPTSGVRGGELFF

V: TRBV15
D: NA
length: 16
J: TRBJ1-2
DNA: TGTGCCACCAGCAGGACCCCGGGACAAACTAACTATGGCTACACCTTC
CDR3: CATSRTPGQTNYGYTF

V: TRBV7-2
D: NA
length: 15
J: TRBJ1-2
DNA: TGTGCCAGCAGCTTAGTAAGGTCGACTTACTATGGCTACACCTTC
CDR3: CASSLVRSTYYGYTF

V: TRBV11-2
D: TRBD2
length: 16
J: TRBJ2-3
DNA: TGTGCCAGCAGCTTGAGACTAGCGGGCGCCACAGATACGCAGTATTTT
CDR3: CASSLRLAGATDTQYF

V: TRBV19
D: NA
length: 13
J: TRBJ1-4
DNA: TGTGCCACCATCCGGGGAGACGGTGAAAAACTGTTTTTT
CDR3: CATIRGDGEKLFF

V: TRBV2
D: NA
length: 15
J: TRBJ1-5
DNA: TGTGCCAGCTCCAGAGAAATCTCCATCAATCAGCCCCAGCATTTT
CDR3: CASSREISINQPQHF

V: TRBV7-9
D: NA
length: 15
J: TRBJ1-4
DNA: TGTGCCAGCAGCCAGTGGACAGCCACTAATGAAAAACTGTTTTTT
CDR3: CASSQWTATNEKLFF

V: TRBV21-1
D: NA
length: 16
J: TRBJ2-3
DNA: TGTGCCAGCAGCAAAGCAAAGAATACTAGCACAGATACGCAGTATTTT
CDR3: CASSKAKNTSTDTQYF

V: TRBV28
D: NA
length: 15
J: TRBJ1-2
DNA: TGTGCCAGCAGTTTTAGCGACAGGAGAAACTATGGCTACACCTTC
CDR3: CASSFSDRRNYGYTF

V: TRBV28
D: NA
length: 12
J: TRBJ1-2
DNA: TGTGCCAGCAGTTTGGAACAGCAAGGCTACACCTTC
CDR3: CASSLEQQGYTF

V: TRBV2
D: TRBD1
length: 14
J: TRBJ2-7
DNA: TGTGCCAGCAGACGGGACAGGGGGCCGGGGGAGCAGTACTTC
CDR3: CASRRDRGPGEQYF

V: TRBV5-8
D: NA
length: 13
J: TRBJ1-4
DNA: TGTGCCAGCAGCTCATACGGGGCGGAAAAACTGTTTTTT
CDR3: CASSSYGAEKLFF

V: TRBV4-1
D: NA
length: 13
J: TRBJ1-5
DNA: TGCGCCAGCAGCCAACAGGGGAATCAGCCCCAGCATTTT
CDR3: CASSQQGNQPQHF

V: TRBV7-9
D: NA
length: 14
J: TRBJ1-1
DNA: TGTGCCAGCAAGCTTGGAGCATCGAACACTGAAGCTTTCTTT
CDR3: CASKLGASNTEAFF

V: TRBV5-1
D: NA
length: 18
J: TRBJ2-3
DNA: TGCGCCAGCAGCGTCTCCTTCCCCCGGAGGGGTAGCACAGATACGCAGTATTTT
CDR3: CASSVSFPRRGSTDTQYF

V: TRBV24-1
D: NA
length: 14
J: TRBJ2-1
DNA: TGTGCCACCAGTGATGGGGGATCCTACAATGAGCAGTTCTTC
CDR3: CATSDGGSYNEQFF

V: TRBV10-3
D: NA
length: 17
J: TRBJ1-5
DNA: TGTGCCATCAGTGAGACCCACTTTGACAGGTCAAATCAGCCCCAGCATTTT
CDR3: CAISETHFDRSNQPQHF

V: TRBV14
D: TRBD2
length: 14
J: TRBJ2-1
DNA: TGTGCCAGCAGCCGCCCCGGCGGGAGCAATGAGCAGTTCTTC
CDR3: CASSRPGGSNEQFF

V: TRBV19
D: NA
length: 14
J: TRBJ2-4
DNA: TGTGCCAGTAGTATTTCCGAGGTCAAAAACATTCAGTACTTC
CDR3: CASSISEVKNIQYF

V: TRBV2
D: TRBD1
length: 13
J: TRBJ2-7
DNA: TGTGCCAGCACCCGGACAGGGTCAGGCGAGCAGTACTTC
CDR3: CASTRTGSGEQYF

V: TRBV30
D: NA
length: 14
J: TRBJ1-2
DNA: TGTGCCTGGAGTGTACGGCCACAGGGAGGGGGCTACACCTTC
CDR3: CAWSVRPQGGGYTF

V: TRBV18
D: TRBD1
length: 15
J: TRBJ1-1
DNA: TGTGCCAGCTCACCACAGGCGGCAGGGGGTAAAGAAGCTTTCTTT
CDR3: CASSPQAAGGKEAFF

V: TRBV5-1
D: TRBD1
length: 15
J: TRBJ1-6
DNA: TGCGCCAGCAGCTTGGGACAGGGGATGAGTTCACCCCTCCACTTT
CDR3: CASSLGQGMSSPLHF

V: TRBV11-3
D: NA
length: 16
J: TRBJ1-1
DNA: TGTGCCAGCAGCCCATGGGGGACCAAGGGAAACACTGAAGCTTTCTTT
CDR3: CASSPWGTKGNTEAFF

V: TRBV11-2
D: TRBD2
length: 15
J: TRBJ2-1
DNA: TGTGCCAGCACCCCGAGCGGGGGGATATACAATGAGCAGTTCTTC
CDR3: CASTPSGGIYNEQFF

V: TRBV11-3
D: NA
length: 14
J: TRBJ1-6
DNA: TGTGCCAGCACCTTAAGGACAGCGGGTTCACCCCTCCACTTT
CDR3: CASTLRTAGSPLHF

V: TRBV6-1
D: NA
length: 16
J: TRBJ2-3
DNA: TGTGCCAGCAGTGAATGGACCCCCGAGGGCACAGATACGCAGTATTTT
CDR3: CASSEWTPEGTDTQYF

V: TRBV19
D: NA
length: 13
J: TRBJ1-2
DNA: TGTGCCAGTAGTCGCACAGGGACCTATGGCTACACCTTC
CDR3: CASSRTGTYGYTF

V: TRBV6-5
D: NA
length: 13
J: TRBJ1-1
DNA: TGTGCCAGCAGTCCCTCCCACATCACTGAAGCTTTCTTT
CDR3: CASSPSHITEAFF

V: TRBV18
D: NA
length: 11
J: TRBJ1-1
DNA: TGTGCCAGCTCACCACCAGGTGAAGCTTTCTTT
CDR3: CASSPPGEAFF

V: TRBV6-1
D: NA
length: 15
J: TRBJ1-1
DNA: TGTGCCAGCAGTGATGCCTCTGGAGGGAACACTGAAGCTTTCTTT
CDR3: CASSDASGGNTEAFF

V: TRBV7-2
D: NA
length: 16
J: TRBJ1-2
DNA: TGTGCCAGCAGCTTAGCTGGGTACAGCGACAACTATGGCTACACCTTC
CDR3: CASSLAGYSDNYGYTF

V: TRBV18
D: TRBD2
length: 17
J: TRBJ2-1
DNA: TGTGCCAGCTCACCCCTAGCGGGGCCACCCCCAAGGGATGAGCAGTTCTTC
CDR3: CASSPLAGPPPRDEQFF

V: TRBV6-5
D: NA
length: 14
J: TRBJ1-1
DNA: TGTGCCAGCAGTCCGAGGGGGATGGGGACTGAAGCTTTCTTT
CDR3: CASSPRGMGTEAFF

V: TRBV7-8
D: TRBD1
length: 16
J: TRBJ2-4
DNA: TGTGCCAGCAGCTCCCGGACAGGGGGGCCCAAAAACATTCAGTACTTC
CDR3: CASSSRTGGPKNIQYF

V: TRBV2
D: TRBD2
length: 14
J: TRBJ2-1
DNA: TGTGCCAGCTCACTAGCGCGCTCCTACAATGAGCAGTTCTTC
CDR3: CASSLARSYNEQFF

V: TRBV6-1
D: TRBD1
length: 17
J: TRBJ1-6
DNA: TGTGCCAGCAGTGAACGGGGGACAGGGGGCGGGTATTCACCCCTCCACTTT
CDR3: CASSERGTGGGYSPLHF

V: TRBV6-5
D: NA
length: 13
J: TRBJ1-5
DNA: TGTGCCAGCAGTTACTCGGTTTCGGAGCCCCAGCATTTT
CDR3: CASSYSVSEPQHF

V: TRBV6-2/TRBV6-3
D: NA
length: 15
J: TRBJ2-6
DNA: TGTGCCAGCAGACCTGGGGGGTCTGGGGCCAACGTCCTGACTTTC
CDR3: CASRPGGSGANVLTF

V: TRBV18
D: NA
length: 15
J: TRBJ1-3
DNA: TGTGCCAGCTCACCACGGGCCAACTCTGGAAACACCATATATTTT
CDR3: CASSPRANSGNTIYF

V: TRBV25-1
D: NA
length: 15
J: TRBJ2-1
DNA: TGTGCCAGCAGTGATATAACTTTATCCTACAATGAGCAGTTCTTC
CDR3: CASSDITLSYNEQFF

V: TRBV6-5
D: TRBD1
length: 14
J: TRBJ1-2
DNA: TGTGCCAGCAGAGCGGACAGGGGGATCGAGGGCTACACCTTC
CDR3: CASRADRGIEGYTF

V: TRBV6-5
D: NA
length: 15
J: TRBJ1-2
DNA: TGTGCCAGCAGCTCCCCGGGGAAGGGACTATATGGCTACACCTTC
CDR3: CASSSPGKGLYGYTF

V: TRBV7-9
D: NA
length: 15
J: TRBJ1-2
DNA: TGTGCCAGCAGCCTGGGCACGGTTTCTAACTATGGCTACACCTTC
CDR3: CASSLGTVSNYGYTF

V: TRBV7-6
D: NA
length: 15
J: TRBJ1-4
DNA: TGTGCCAGCAGCTCGAGTTGGACGGCAAATGAAAAACTGTTTTTT
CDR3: CASSSSWTANEKLFF

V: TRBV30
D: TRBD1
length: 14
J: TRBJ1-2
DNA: TGTGCCTGGAGTCCCGGGACAGGGAGCTATGGCTACACCTTC
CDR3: CAWSPGTGSYGYTF

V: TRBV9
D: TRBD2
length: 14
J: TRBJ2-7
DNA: TGTGCCAGCAGCCCGGGGACTAGCGGTTCCGAGCAGTACTTC
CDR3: CASSPGTSGSEQYF

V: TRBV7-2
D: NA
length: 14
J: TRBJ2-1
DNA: TGTGCCAGCAGCTTTGCGACAGGTGGCAATGAGCAGTTCTTC
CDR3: CASSFATGGNEQFF

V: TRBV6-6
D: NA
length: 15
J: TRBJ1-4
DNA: TGTGCCAGCAGTTACAAGGAGGGGGAAGGTGAAAAACTGTTTTTT
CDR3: CASSYKEGEGEKLFF

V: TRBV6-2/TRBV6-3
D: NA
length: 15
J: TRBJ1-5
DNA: TGTGCCAGCAGTTACTTAGCCAGCTCCAATCAGCCCCAGCATTTT
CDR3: CASSYLASSNQPQHF

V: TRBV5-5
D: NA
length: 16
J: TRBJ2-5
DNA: TGTGCCAGCAGCACGACGGGCTCTAGAACAGCGGGGACCCAGTACTTC
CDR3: CASSTTGSRTAGTQYF

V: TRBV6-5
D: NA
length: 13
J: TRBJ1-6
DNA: TGTGCCAGTCGGACGGCTGATAATTCACCCCTCCACTTT
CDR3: CASRTADNSPLHF

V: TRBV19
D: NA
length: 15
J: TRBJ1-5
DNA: TGTGCCAGTAGTATACAGGACCAAAGCAATCAGCCCCAGCATTTT
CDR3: CASSIQDQSNQPQHF